This TCR beta chain appears in the sequencing data of a study of breast tumors, draining lymph nodes, adjacent tissues. General study findings and limits: The lymph node origin of tumor T cells was framed as consistent with a hypothesis, not demonstrated. Tumor and nontumor repertoires were significantly more similar in luminal-like than in basal-like breast cancer. Tumor repertoires ranked between lymph nodes and nontumor tissue in diversity, with V and J gene preferences.

MiXCR, applied by TCRdb to the multiplex PCR reads, yields one record per CDR3 protein. The sample lists 100,000 to 150,000 distinct CDR3 sequences, about a fifth occurring once. Axillary draining lymph nodes of breast cancer patients supplied the node samples. This clonotype appeared many times. Antigen specificity is unknown. Trimming took 2 bases from V and 1 from J, leaving 8 bases between them. From germline, CDR1 is GTSNPN and CDR2 SVGIG (reference sequence). The CDR3 totals 13 residues. The sequencing sample was made of axillary lymph node tissue. This sequence originates from a female donor with breast cancer. Some clones in this sample may be carry-over from other donors' samples. The chain is built from TRBV30 and TRBJ2-5, with D perhaps TRBD1 or TRBD2 (5 bases each). The CDR3 protein is CAWSYGGQETQYF. The CDR3 DNA reads TGTGCCTGGAGTTATGGGGGCCAAGAGACCCAGTACTTC.